These 28 T cell receptor beta chains were all obtained from the same sample, sequenced in a study of T cells after yellow fever vaccination. One entry per CDR3 protein results from TCRdb running MiXCR on the 5' RACE reads. The sample has hundreds of thousands of distinct CDR3 sequences, approximately 15% seen once; the top ten hold about 14%. Sequencing used PBMCs, obtained on the day of the yellow fever booster vaccination. Every receptor here comes from a man younger than 45 who received the YFV17D yellow fever vaccine.

This clonotype was seen only a few times. V is TRBV7-2 and J is TRBJ1-4; D might be TRBD1 (6 bases). V lost 4 bases and J 4 bases, leaving 16 bases between the germline ends. Germline-derived CDR1 and CDR2 are SGHTA and FQGNSA. This CDR3 is built from 16 residues. CDR3 region: CASSSLGGAGNEKLFF. CDR3 sequence (DNA): TGTGCCAGCAGCTCGTTGGGGGGGGCTGGTAATGAAAAACTGTTTTTT.

V and J are TRBV29-1 and TRBJ2-4; possible D gene TRBD2, 5 bases. V lost 4 bases and J lost 8, with 12 bases in between. CDR1 and CDR2 from the germline V gene are SQVTM and ANQGSEA. CDR3 length: 12 residues. Written as DNA, the CDR3 is TGCAGCGTTGTGTCCGAGGGAGACATTCAGTACTTC. It yields the protein CSVVSEGDIQYF. Full variable domain (remainder filled in from reference TRBV29-1 and TRBJ2-4): SAVISQKPSRDICQRGTSLTIQCQVDSQVTMMFWYRQQPGQSLTLIATANQGSEATYESGFVIDKFPISRPNLTFSTLTVSNMSPEDSSIYLCSVVSEGDIQYFGAGTRLSVL.

This clonotype was seen a handful of times. The rearrangement uses TRBV24-1 and TRBJ2-5, with D maybe TRBD2 (5 bases). CDR1 KGHDR and CDR2 SFDVKD come from the germline V gene. This CDR3 comprises 14 residues. V was clipped by 3 bases and J by 7 bases, with 14 bases between them. The CDR3 nucleotides read TGTGCCACCAGTGATAGGTCGATCGAGGGGACCCAGTACTTC. Its protein is CATSDRSIEGTQYF.

This clonotype was detected only a few times. The V and J genes are TRBV30 and TRBJ1-5, with D unresolved. Germline CDR1 and CDR2: GTSNPN and SVGIG (reference sequence). The V gene lost 0 bases and the J gene lost 4 bases, with 7 bases spanning the gap. The CDR3 loop spans 13 amino acids. The CDR3 DNA is TGTGCCTGGAGTGTCCGGGAAAATCAGCCCCAGCATTTT. Translation: CAWSVRENQPQHF.

This clonotype was detected a few times. The chain employs TRBV14 and TRBJ2-7; 10 bases align to TRBD2. This CDR3 region has 14 residues. Trimming at V came to 2 bases and at J to 6 bases, leaving 4 bases not matched to a gene. Germline V lookup: CDR1 SGHDN, CDR2 FVKESK. The CDR3 spells CASSQLAGAGEQYF. CDR3 in DNA: TGTGCCAGCAGCCAACTAGCGGGAGCAGGCGAGCAGTACTTC.

This clonotype came up a few times. The rearrangement links TRBV12-3 or TRBV12-4 to TRBJ2-1; the match to TRBD1 covers 10 bases. V shed 0 bases, J shed 4 bases, and the junction held 9 bases outside the gene matches. This CDR3 has 18 residues. CDR3 nucleotide sequence: TGTGCCAGCAGTTTAGCGGTTTATGTGGGACAGGGGTACAATGAGCAGTTCTTC. Translation gives CASSLAVYVGQGYNEQFF.

The chain has TRBV5-5 and TRBJ1-6; 8 bases fit TRBD1. In germline, CDR1 is SGHKS, CDR2 YYEKEE (reference sequence). The CDR3 runs 16 residues. V lost 3 bases and J lost 5; bases outside the gene matches: 7. The CDR3 spells CASSSTQGADNSPLHF. CDR3 nucleotides: TGTGCCAGCAGCTCGACCCAGGGGGCCGATAATTCACCCCTCCACTTT.

A few counts support this clonotype. The rearrangement links TRBV7-6 to TRBJ2-7, with unresolved D. This CDR3 has 14 amino acids. The V end lost 1 base, the J end lost 3 bases, and 10 bases lay between the germline ends. From germline, CDR1 is SGHVS and CDR2 FNYEAQ. CDR3 DNA: TGTGCCAGCAGCTTAGAGGTGGATCACTACGAGCAGTACTTC. Its protein is CASSLEVDHYEQYF.

This clonotype was counted between two and nine times. The V call is TRBV20-1, the J call TRBJ2-3, with D perhaps TRBD1 or TRBD2 (5 bases each). Trimming shortened V by 7 bases and J by 8 bases, and 13 bases separated the two germline ends. CDR3 size: 11 residues. Germline V CDR1 and CDR2: DFQATT, SNEGSKA (reference sequence). CDR3 nucleotides: TGCAGTGTGGGGCATGGGGGTACGCAGTATTTT. Its translation is CSVGHGGTQYF.

The V and J genes are TRBV3-1 and TRBJ2-1; 8 positions agree with TRBD1. J gave up 6 bases and V 3 bases, and 7 bases lay outside the gene matches. Germline V lookup: CDR1 LGHDT, CDR2 YNNKEL (reference sequence). This CDR3 has 15 amino acids. The CDR3 sequence: CASSQGRGRGNEQFF. The CDR3 bases are TGTGCCAGCAGCCAGGGCAGGGGGCGCGGCAATGAGCAGTTCTTC.

Note on this clonotype: A much more abundant neighbour one base away suggests this may be a read error. This rearrangement joins TRBV10-3 to TRBJ2-1; 7 bases align to TRBD2. Germline assignment: CDR1 ENHRY and CDR2 SYGVKD. The CDR3 runs 14 residues. V gave up 10 bases and J gave up 5 bases; unmatched junction bases: 11. The CDR3 DNA reads TGTGCCACCAGGGAGCGGGGTCTTAACAATGAGCAGTTCTTC. Residues: CATRERGLNNEQFF.

This clonotype was recorded many times. The chain links TRBV10-2 to TRBJ2-7; D is unclear. CDR1 WSHSY and CDR2 SAAADI come from the germline V gene. Trimming removed 0 bases from V and 4 bases from J, with 7 bases in between. The CDR3 spans 13 residues. For the CDR3, the DNA is TGCGCCAGCAGTGAGTCGAACGGATACGAGCAGTACTTC. Translated: CASSESNGYEQYF.

This clonotype was observed a few times. V usage is TRBV6-2 or TRBV6-3 and J usage is TRBJ1-1; D gene uncertain. The CDR3 loop spans 12 amino acids. Deletions cut 3 bases from V and 5 bases from J, with 7 bases between. Per the germline V gene, CDR1 is MNHEY and CDR2 is SVGEGT. Here the CDR3 reads CASSYLVTEAFF. As DNA, the CDR3 is TGTGCCAGCAGTTATTTGGTAACTGAAGCTTTCTTT.

This clonotype was detected a few times. Germline and junction disagree at one end, which may indicate a read error. The chain uses TRBV20-1 and TRBJ2-1, with 7 bases aligning to TRBD2. Germline V gene lookup returns CDR1 DFQATT and CDR2 SNEGSKA (reference sequence). The CDR3 runs to 15 residues. The CDR3 bases are TGCAGTGCTAGTCTAAGTAGAAGCGGCAGTTCGGGAGGAGTCTTC. This gives the protein CSASLSRSGSSGGVF.

In its sample, this clonotype was seen many times. The chain has TRBV4-2 and TRBJ2-7; D not resolved. Per the germline V gene, CDR1 is LGHNA and CDR2 is YNFKEQ. V was shortened by 6 bases and J by 3 bases, with 6 bases between the two germline ends. This CDR3 spans 11 amino acids. This CDR3 reads CASRGNYEQYF. The CDR3 region has the DNA TGTGCCAGCAGGGGGAACTACGAGCAGTACTTC.

This clonotype came up many times. The chain employs TRBV20-1 and TRBJ2-7; 11 bases align to TRBD2. CDR1 and CDR2 from the germline V gene are DFQATT and SNEGSKA (reference sequence). The CDR3 has 13 amino acids. The J segment lost 5 bases and the V segment lost 7 bases, leaving 7 bases of the junction unmatched. The CDR3 DNA sequence: TGCAGTGGGCATAGCGGGAGGGGCAACGAGCAGTACTTC. Protein product: CSGHSGRGNEQYF.

The J gene is TRBJ2-5, the V gene TRBV7-9, with a weak D call TRBD1 (6 bases). The CDR3 extends over 16 amino acids. CDR1 is SEHNR, CDR2 FQNEAQ, per germline (reference sequence). Trimming left V 1 base short and J 2 bases short, with 14 bases between. The CDR3 sequence: CASSLERTVQQETQYF. The DNA for the CDR3 is TGTGCCAGCAGCTTAGAGAGGACAGTTCAACAAGAGACCCAGTACTTC.

In this sample, this clonotype turned up a few times. The V call is TRBV4-2, the J call TRBJ1-3; D is undetermined. There are 14 residues in the CDR3. Trimming removed 3 bases at V and 0 bases at J, with 6 bases between. Germline lookup yields CDR1 LGHNA and CDR2 YNFKEQ. The CDR3 sequence: CASSQGSSGNTIYF. In DNA form, the CDR3 reads TGTGCCAGCAGCCAGGGGAGCTCTGGAAACACCATATATTTT.

The V and J genes are TRBV28 and TRBJ1-2; D unresolved. The CDR3 sequence is 13 residues long. V was trimmed by 5 bases and J by 5 bases, leaving 12 bases between them. CDR1 is MDHEN and CDR2 is SYDVKM in the germline V gene. In DNA form, the CDR3 reads TGTGCCAGCAGTGTTTCCGACATGTATGGCTACACCTTC. Protein: CASSVSDMYGYTF.

Only a few counts were recorded for this clonotype. The chain joins TRBV3-1 to TRBJ1-2, with D possibly TRBD1 on 5 matching bases. Germline CDR1 is LGHDT and CDR2 is YNNKEL (reference sequence). This CDR3 region has 15 residues. The V and J ends lost 6 bases and 5 bases respectively, with 19 bases between them. The CDR3 reads CASRPTSGTPYGYTF. Written as DNA, the CDR3 is TGTGCCAGCAGGCCCACTTCCGGGACGCCTTATGGCTACACCTTC.

The chain employs TRBV18 and TRBJ2-7, with D hard to call. The CDR3 extends over 14 amino acids. V was cut by 3 bases and J by 2 bases, with 11 bases left in between. Germline CDR1 reads KGHSH; CDR2 reads LQKENI. CDR3 loop: CASSPDMGPYEQYF. Here the CDR3 DNA reads TGTGCCAGCTCACCCGACATGGGTCCCTACGAGCAGTACTTC.

The J gene is TRBJ2-5, the V gene TRBV6-5; TRBD1 aligns across 7 bases. The CDR3 is 15 residues long. CDR1 MNHEY and CDR2 SVGAGI come from the germline V gene. The junction had 10 bases not matched to a gene; V was cut back by 4 bases and J by 5 bases. CDR3 in DNA: TGTGCCAGCAGTTTGGGACAGAGCCTTTTGGAGACCCAGTACTTC. This codes for CASSLGQSLLETQYF.

The rearrangement joins TRBV24-1 to TRBJ2-1, with 9 nucleotides matching TRBD1. The length of the CDR3 is 20 residues. Germline CDR1 and CDR2: KGHDR and SFDVKD. Germline trimming cut 0 bases from V and 2 bases from J; bases unmatched to any gene: 13. CDR3 coding DNA: TGTGCCACCAGTGATTTGCCCCGGGACAGGGCGGCGCAAGCCTACAATGAGCAGTTCTTC. Translated: CATSDLPRDRAAQAYNEQFF.

This clonotype was found a few times. The chain links TRBV30 to TRBJ1-5; tentative D call: TRBD1 (5 bases). V was cut by 1 base and J by 9 bases, with 13 bases left in between. The CDR3 has 13 amino acids. Germline lookup yields CDR1 GTSNPN and CDR2 SVGIG (reference sequence). The CDR3 nucleotides are TGTGCCTGGAGTGCCCGGGGCTTGGGGCCCCAGCATTTT. Protein sequence: CAWSARGLGPQHF. The variable domain in full, completed from reference TRBV30 and TRBJ1-5, reads SQTIHQWPATLVQPVGSPLSLECTVEGTSNPNLYWYRQAAGRGLQLLFYSVGIGQISSEVPQNLSASRPQDRQFILSSKKLLLSDSGFYLCAWSARGLGPQHFGDGTRLSIL.

This clonotype has just a few counts. J is TRBJ2-7 and V is TRBV5-4; weak D call: TRBD1 (5 bases). This CDR3 is built from 13 residues. Trimming stripped 3 bases from V and 7 bases from J, with 14 bases between. Germline V gives CDR1 SGHNT, CDR2 YYREEE (reference sequence). The CDR3 sequence: CASSSQTEVEQYF. CDR3 in DNA: TGTGCCAGCAGCTCTCAGACAGAAGTGGAGCAGTACTTC.

This chain links TRBV10-1 with TRBJ2-1; 11 bases agree with TRBD2. Germline V gene sequence: CDR1 WNHNN, CDR2 SYGVQD (reference sequence). J lost 6 bases, V lost 8 bases, and 9 bases had no gene match. The CDR3 covers 15 residues. CDR3 bases: TGCGCCAGCGGGAACCTAGCGGGAGGATCCAATGAGCAGTTCTTC. Translation gives CASGNLAGGSNEQFF.

J is TRBJ2-1 and V is TRBV29-1; D not certain. This CDR3 is built from 11 residues. CDR1 is SQVTM, CDR2 ANQGSEA, per germline. V lost 7 bases, J lost 8 bases, and 12 bases lay in between. The CDR3 is CSGQPADEQFF. The CDR3, as DNA: TGCAGCGGGCAACCCGCAGATGAGCAGTTCTTC.

The gene calls are TRBV28 and TRBJ1-5; D call uncertain. Per germline, CDR1 MDHEN and CDR2 SYDVKM. V lost 5 bases and J 0 bases, leaving 14 bases between the germline ends. This CDR3 is built from 16 residues. The CDR3 nucleotides read TGTGCCAGCAGTGTCCGAGTCTCATTTAGCAATCAGCCCCAGCATTTT. Protein product: CASSVRVSFSNQPQHF.